The rows below give T cell receptor beta chains drawn from one sample of a study of OX40 agonist ivuxolimab in advanced cancers. Data came from immunoSEQ multiplex PCR; TCRdb stores just in-frame clones and leaves some out. This sample carries about 83,000 clones, about 90% of them seen once, and the ten largest clones take more than 7.5%. The sequencing here drew on CD4+ or CD8+ T cells sorted from blood, taken in a trial of the OX40 agonist ivuxolimab. The source is an adult with an advanced solid tumor such as melanoma, head and neck, liver or kidney cancer. Both conserved end residues are part of each CDR3. The D gene is left open where the match is weak. The size of a clone is reported for some rows only, either as once, few or many, or as a class for expanded clones.

v_call	clone_size	d_call	j_call	cdr3_nt	cdr3_aa
TRBV13	NA	NA	TRBJ2-1	TGTGCCAGCAGCCTCCCGAACTCCTACAATGAGCAGTTCTTC	CASSLPNSYNEQFF
TRBV18	NA	NA	TRBJ2-6	TGTGCCAGCTCACCAGCTTGGGGGGCCAACGTCCTGACTTTC	CASSPAWGANVLTF
TRBV5-6	NA	TRBD1	TRBJ2-3	TGTGCCAGCAGGACAGGGGCAGATACGCAGTATTTT	CASRTGADTQYF
TRBV6-5	NA	NA	TRBJ1-5	TGTGCCAGCAGGGGGGGATCAGCCCTGCATTTT	CASRGGSALHF
TRBV7-3	NA	NA	TRBJ2-3	TGTGCCAGCAGCTTAACCATGGGGTTGCCGGATACGCAGTATTTT	CASSLTMGLPDTQYF
TRBV30	NA	NA	TRBJ2-7	TGTGCCTGGAGTGTCTTAACATCCAACGAGCAGTACTTC	CAWSVLTSNEQYF
TRBV11-2	NA	NA	TRBJ2-2	TGTGCCAGCAGCTTAGTGAAGGCCACCGGGGAGCTGTTTTTT	CASSLVKATGELFF
TRBV19	NA	NA	TRBJ2-3	TGTGCCAGTAGTATAGATCAGAGCACAGATACGCAGTATTTT	CASSIDQSTDTQYF
TRBV7-9	NA	NA	TRBJ2-3	TGTGCCAGCAGCGGCGGGGACTCCACAGATACGCAGTATTTT	CASSGGDSTDTQYF
TRBV6-5	NA	TRBD1	TRBJ1-5	TGTGCCAGCAGGACAGGGGGAGATCAGCCCCAGCATTTT	CASRTGGDQPQHF
TRBV15	NA	NA	TRBJ1-1	TGTGCCACCAGCAGACCGGGAGCGACTGAAGCTTTCTTT	CATSRPGATEAFF
TRBV15	NA	NA	TRBJ2-5	TGTGCCACCAGCAGAGATATGGGGTCCCAAGAGACCCAGTACTTC	CATSRDMGSQETQYF
TRBV6-5	NA	TRBD2	TRBJ2-1	TGTGCCAGCAGTCAACTAGCGGGAGGGTGGAATGAGCAGTTCTTC	CASSQLAGGWNEQFF
TRBV7-9	NA	TRBD1	TRBJ1-2	TGTGCCAGCAGCTCAGGGGGCTCTAACTATGGCTACACCTTC	CASSSGGSNYGYTF
TRBV7-6	NA	TRBD2	TRBJ2-6	TGTGCCAGCAGCTCCTCCTTGGCGGGAGCGACTGAGGCCAACGTCCTGACTTTC	CASSSSLAGATEANVLTF
TRBV19	NA	NA	TRBJ2-1	TGTGCCAGTAGTTGGGGTGTAACCTACAATGAGCAGTTCTTC	CASSWGVTYNEQFF
TRBV27	NA	TRBD2	TRBJ2-1	TGTGCCAGCGCGACTAGCGGGAGAACGGATGAGCAGTTCTTC	CASATSGRTDEQFF
TRBV28	NA	TRBD1	TRBJ1-5	TGTGCCAGCAGTTCCCCCGGATGGACAGGGGGCCAGCCCCAGCATTTT	CASSSPGWTGGQPQHF
TRBV30	NA	NA	TRBJ1-5	TGTGCCTGGAGTGTACTCGCTCAGCCCCAGCATTTT	CAWSVLAQPQHF
TRBV6-5	NA	NA	TRBJ1-3	TGTGCCAGCAGTTGGACGGAGAGCTCTGGAAACACCATATATTTT	CASSWTESSGNTIYF
TRBV30	NA	NA	TRBJ2-1	TGTGCCTGGAGTGGGTTAGCGGACTCCTACAATGAGCAGTTCTTC	CAWSGLADSYNEQFF
TRBV9	NA	NA	TRBJ2-3	TGTGCCAGCAGCGACCGCGGTGGGACAGATACGCAGTATTTT	CASSDRGGTDTQYF
TRBV6-5	NA	NA	TRBJ1-1	TGTGCCAGCAGCGGGAGGAGGGGGGATCGCACTGAAGCTTTCTTT	CASSGRRGDRTEAFF
TRBV6-6	NA	NA	TRBJ2-2	TGTGCCAGCACCTCCACCGGGGAGCTGTTTTTT	CASTSTGELFF
TRBV29-1	NA	NA	TRBJ1-1	TGCAGCGTCCGTCGGGTTGCAGGCCCGAACACTGAAGCTTTCTTT	CSVRRVAGPNTEAFF
TRBV5-1	NA	TRBD1	TRBJ1-4	TGCGCCAGCGGGGAGGACGGGACAGTTAATGAAAAACTGTTTTTT	CASGEDGTVNEKLFF
TRBV11-2	NA	TRBD2	TRBJ2-5	TGTGCCAGCAGCCCAGCGGGAGGGGAGACCCAGTACTTC	CASSPAGGETQYF
TRBV27	NA	NA	TRBJ2-3	TGTGCCAGCAGTCACCACCCTCGAGCAGATACGCAGTATTTT	CASSHHPRADTQYF
TRBV4-1	NA	TRBD1	TRBJ2-1	TGCGCCAGCAGCCATCGCCGACAGGGGAACACAGGAAATGAGCAGTTCTTC	CASSHRRQGNTGNEQFF
TRBV9	NA	TRBD2	TRBJ2-1	TGTGCCAGCGGGGGACTAGTCCCCCGAAATGAGCAGTTCTTC	CASGGLVPRNEQFF
TRBV28	NA	NA	TRBJ2-4	TGTGCCAGCAGTCTGGGACATTCTCTAGCCAAAAACATTCAGTACTTC	CASSLGHSLAKNIQYF
TRBV30	NA	NA	TRBJ1-4	TGTGCCTGGATGAGGGAGAACGGGGAAAAACTGTTTTTT	CAWMRENGEKLFF
TRBV6-5	NA	NA	TRBJ2-7	TGTGCCAGCAGTTACGGCGTACCCTACGAGCAGTACTTC	CASSYGVPYEQYF
TRBV9	NA	NA	TRBJ2-1	TGTGCCAGCAGCGTAGAAGCCTCCTACAATGAGCAGTTCTTC	CASSVEASYNEQFF
TRBV4-3	NA	NA	TRBJ2-2	TGCGCCAGCAGCCAATCCTACGAGGAGGGGGCCGGGGAGCTGTTTTTT	CASSQSYEEGAGELFF
TRBV28	NA	NA	TRBJ1-2	TGTGCCGTTCGGACAGTCGGCTACACCTTC	CAVRTVGYTF
TRBV10-3	once	TRBD1	TRBJ1-4	TGTGCCATCAGTACCGGGACAGCTAATGAAAAACTGTTTTTT	CAISTGTANEKLFF
TRBV2	NA	NA	TRBJ2-5	TGTGCCAGCAAAGAAGGACAGAGACAAGAGACCCAGTACTTC	CASKEGQRQETQYF
TRBV7-9	NA	NA	TRBJ2-1	TGTGCCAGCAGCTTCGGAGACTCCGGGCAGTTCTTC	CASSFGDSGQFF
TRBV6-6	NA	NA	TRBJ1-5	TGTGCCAGCAGGAGAGGAGGGATGGGCAATCAGCCCCAGCATTTT	CASRRGGMGNQPQHF